This T cell receptor beta chain was sequenced during a study of cytomegalovirus exposure and HLA in healthy donors (dated by TCRdb to 2016 to 2017). Notes on the research overall: According to a later analysis, the roughly 120 validation repertoires were produced on the same platform as the 600 to 850 repertoires of the first cohort. The study aimed to test whether signatures of past pathogen exposure could be identified by cataloging public T cell receptors. A separate validation cohort of over 95 different subjects was used in addition to the 666-subject first cohort. To predict cytomegalovirus infection status, the study combined high-throughput TCR immunosequencing, statistical association of individual TCRs with disease status, and machine learning. The paper's findings and limits, for the study overall: A few of the identified cytomegalovirus-associated TCR beta chains were confirmed in vitro to be specific for cytomegalovirus antigens. The study listed 164 TCR beta chains as associated with cytomegalovirus. Cytomegalovirus status was reported to be diagnosed by the classifier with high specificity and sensitivity in both the original and validation cohorts. Most TCR sequences were observed very rarely across donors, whereas some public TCRs were present in many individuals. A later analysis found that TCRs clustered in the first cohort also tended to co-occur in the approximately 120 validation repertoires, with approximately 93% of cluster scores above 0. According to the authors, the approach could potentially be generalized to other disease states and immunological phenotypes. All 120 repertoires were used to score co-occurrence in the validation cohort in a later analysis, because that analysis had no HLA typing for the cohort.

The library was obtained by the immunoSEQ multiplex PCR assay. In the authors' own workflow: A statistical classification framework was developed to diagnose cytomegalovirus status using the catalog of TCR beta chain sequences. This is the immuneACCESS table as TCRdb keeps it, with only in-frame sequences that have V and J called. A part of the clones is gone; compared with another copy, unresolved V genes explain less than half, and the rest is unexplained. V and J calls and clone size come straight from that table; D and trimming were deduced from the DNA. This sample holds 180,000 or so clones; around nine tenths were observed only once. The ten largest make up around 7.2% of the sample. Trimming at the junction amounts to 4 bases on V and 4 bases on J, and the germline ends lie 14 bases apart. CDR1 and CDR2 are read off the germline V gene as SGHRS and YFSETQ. The CDR3 starts with the cysteine, ends with the phenylalanine, and has 14 residues. Of the read, only the CDR3 DNA is kept; its 42 bases are in frame from base 1.

The donors were included in the validation cohort of roughly 130 subjects, a group kept apart from the approximately 700-subject first cohort. Points on this clone: What this receptor recognizes is not known. Within one base of it there is no much larger clone, and no base qualities were kept.

Recombination linked TRBV5-1 to TRBJ1-1; the D gene is possibly TRBD1, with 6 bases matching. This TCR derives from a man aged 25-40 years in good health and CMV-seropositive. Sample: PBMCs. The CDR3 protein: CASSLQGTFTEAFF. The bases read TGCGCCAGCAGCCTACAGGGTACGTTCACTGAAGCTTTCTTT.